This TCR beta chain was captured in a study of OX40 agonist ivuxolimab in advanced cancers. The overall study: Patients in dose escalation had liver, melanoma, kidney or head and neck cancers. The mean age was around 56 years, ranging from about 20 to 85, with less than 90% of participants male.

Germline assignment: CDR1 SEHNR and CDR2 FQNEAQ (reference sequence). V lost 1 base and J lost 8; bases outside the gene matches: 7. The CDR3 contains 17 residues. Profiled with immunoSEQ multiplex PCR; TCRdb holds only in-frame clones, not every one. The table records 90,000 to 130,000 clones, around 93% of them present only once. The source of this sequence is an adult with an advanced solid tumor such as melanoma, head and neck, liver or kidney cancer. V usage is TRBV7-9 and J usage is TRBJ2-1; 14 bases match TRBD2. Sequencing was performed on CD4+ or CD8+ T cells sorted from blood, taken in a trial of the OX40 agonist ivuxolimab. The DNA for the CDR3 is TGTGCCAGCAGCTTAGACAGGGGGACTAGCGGGAGAGATGAGCAGTTCTTC. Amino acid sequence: CASSLDRGTSGRDEQFF.